Here is one TCR beta chain with its context. Produced via immunoSEQ multiplex PCR; TCRdb's table is partial and in-frame only. This sample has roughly 180,000 clones, with roughly 90% found just once. The V gene end was trimmed by 6 bases and the J gene end by 4 bases; junction bases not matched to a gene: 3. CDR1 is DFQATT, CDR2 SNEGSKA, per germline (reference sequence). The CDR3 length is 11 residues. These data originate in a study of blood T cell repertoires in COVID-19. Study details: T cells, B-cell-depleted T cells, or PBMCs provided the cDNA or gDNA that served as material.

All enrollees were about 18 to 90 years old and from 20 to 30 US areas. Membership in each cohort depended on participant-reported clinical history. Before being deemed recovered, Cohort 3 donors had two negative PCRs, clearance, or symptom resolution. This rearrangement joins TRBV20-1 to TRBJ2-7; 7 bases align to TRBD1. The sequence came from a woman under 40 who had recovered from COVID-19. The sequencing input was PBMCs or T cells enriched from blood (not recorded which). The CDR3 sequence is CSAEQGYEQYF. CDR3 coding DNA: TGCAGTGCAGAACAGGGGTACGAGCAGTACTTC.